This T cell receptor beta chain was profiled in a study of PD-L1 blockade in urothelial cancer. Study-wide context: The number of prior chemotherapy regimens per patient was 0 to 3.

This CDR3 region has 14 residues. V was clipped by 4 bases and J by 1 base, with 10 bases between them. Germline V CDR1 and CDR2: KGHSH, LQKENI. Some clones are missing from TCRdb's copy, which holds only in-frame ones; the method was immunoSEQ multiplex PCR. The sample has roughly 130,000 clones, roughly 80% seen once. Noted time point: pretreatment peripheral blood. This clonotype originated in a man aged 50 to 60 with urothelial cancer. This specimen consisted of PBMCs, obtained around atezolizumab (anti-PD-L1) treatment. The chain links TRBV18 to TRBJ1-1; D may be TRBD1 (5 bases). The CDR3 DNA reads TGTGCCAGCTCACAGAACGGACAGAACACTGAAGCTTTCTTT. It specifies CASSQNGQNTEAFF.